Reported below is one T cell receptor (beta chain). Its antigen is as yet unknown. These data belong to a study of cytomegalovirus exposure and HLA in healthy donors. Overall study results and limits: The authors listed 150 to 200 TCR beta chains as cytomegalovirus-associated. Reports showed the classifier diagnosing cytomegalovirus status with high specificity and sensitivity.

Measured with immunoSEQ multiplex PCR; TCRdb has only the in-frame clones, and not every one. The sample gives more than 300,000 clones, 86% of which show up once; under 0.9% is in the top ten. Germline values: CDR1 MNHEY, CDR2 SVGAGI. The CDR3 consists of 14 residues. V shed 2 bases and J 1 base; nucleotides not matched to a gene: 1. The V gene is TRBV6-5, the J gene TRBJ1-1; TRBD1 aligns across 7 bases. The clonotype comes from a woman younger than 30 in good health and CMV-seronegative. The sample consisted of PBMCs. CDR3 loop: CASSYRQGNTEAFF. The CDR3 DNA is TGTGCCAGCAGTTACCGACAGGGGAACACTGAAGCTTTCTTT.